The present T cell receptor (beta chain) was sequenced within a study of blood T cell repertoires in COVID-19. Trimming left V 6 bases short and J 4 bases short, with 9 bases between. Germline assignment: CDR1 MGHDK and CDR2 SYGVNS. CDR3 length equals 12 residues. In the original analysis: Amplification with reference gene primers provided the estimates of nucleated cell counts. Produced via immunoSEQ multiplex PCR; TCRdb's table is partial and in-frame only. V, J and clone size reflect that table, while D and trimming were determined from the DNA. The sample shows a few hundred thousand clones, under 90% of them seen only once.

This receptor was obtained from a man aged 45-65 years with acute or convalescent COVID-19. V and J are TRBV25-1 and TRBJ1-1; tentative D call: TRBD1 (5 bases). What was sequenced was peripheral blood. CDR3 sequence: CASRGQGTEAFF. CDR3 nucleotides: TGTGCCAGCAGGGGGCAGGGCACTGAAGCTTTCTTT.